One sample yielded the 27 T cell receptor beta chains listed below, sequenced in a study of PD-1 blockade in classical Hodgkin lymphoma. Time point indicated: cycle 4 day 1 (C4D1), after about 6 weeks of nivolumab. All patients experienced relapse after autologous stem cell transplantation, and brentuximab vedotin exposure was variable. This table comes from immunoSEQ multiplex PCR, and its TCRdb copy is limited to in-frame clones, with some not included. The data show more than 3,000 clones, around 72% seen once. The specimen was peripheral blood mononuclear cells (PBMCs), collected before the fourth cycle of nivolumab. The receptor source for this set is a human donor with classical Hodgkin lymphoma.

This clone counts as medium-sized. CDR3 amino acids: CASSLGQGMGYEQYF. Here the CDR3 DNA reads TGTGCCAGCAGCTTGGGTCAGGGGATGGGATACGAGCAGTACTTC. The chain carries TRBV5-8 and TRBJ2-7, with a tentative D call TRBD1 (6 bases). The V end was cut by 0 bases, the J end by 4 bases, with 14 bases between. This CDR3 is built from 15 residues. The germline V gene has CDR1 SGHTS and CDR2 YDEGEE.

CDR3 sequence reads: CASSNTGTGNQPQHF. In DNA, the CDR3 is TGTGCCAGCAGTAATACCGGGACAGGGAATCAGCCCCAGCATTTT. The chain couples TRBV6-5 to TRBJ1-5; 9 bases align to TRBD1. V was clipped by 5 bases and J by 4 bases; unmatched bases: 6. CDR1 is MNHEY and CDR2 is SVGAGI in the germline V gene. The CDR3 sequence is 15 residues long.

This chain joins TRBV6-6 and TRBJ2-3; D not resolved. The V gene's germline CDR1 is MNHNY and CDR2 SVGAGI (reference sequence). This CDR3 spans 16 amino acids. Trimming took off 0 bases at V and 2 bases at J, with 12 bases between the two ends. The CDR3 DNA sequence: TGTGCCAGCAGTTACTCGATGGAGAGTCCCACAGATACGCAGTATTTT. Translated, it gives CASSYSMESPTDTQYF.

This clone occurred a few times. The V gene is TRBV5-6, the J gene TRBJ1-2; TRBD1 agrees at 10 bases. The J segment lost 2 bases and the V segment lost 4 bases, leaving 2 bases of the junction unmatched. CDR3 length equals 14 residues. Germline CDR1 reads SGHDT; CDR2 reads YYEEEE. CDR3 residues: CASSKDRGNYGYTF. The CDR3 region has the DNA TGTGCCAGCAGCAAGGACAGGGGGAACTATGGCTACACCTTC.

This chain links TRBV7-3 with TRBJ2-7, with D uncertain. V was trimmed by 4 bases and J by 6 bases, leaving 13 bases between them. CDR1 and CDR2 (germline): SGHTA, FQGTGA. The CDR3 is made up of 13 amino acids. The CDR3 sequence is CASSSSFSGEQYF. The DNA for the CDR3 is TGTGCCAGCAGCTCCTCGTTTAGTGGCGAGCAGTACTTC.

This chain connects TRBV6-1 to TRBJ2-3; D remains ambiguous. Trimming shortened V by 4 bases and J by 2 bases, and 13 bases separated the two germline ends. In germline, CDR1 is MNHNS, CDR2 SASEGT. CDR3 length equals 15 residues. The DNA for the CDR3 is TGTGCCAGCAGTGTCTCTTCGGCCCCCACAGATACGCAGTATTTT. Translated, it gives CASSVSSAPTDTQYF.

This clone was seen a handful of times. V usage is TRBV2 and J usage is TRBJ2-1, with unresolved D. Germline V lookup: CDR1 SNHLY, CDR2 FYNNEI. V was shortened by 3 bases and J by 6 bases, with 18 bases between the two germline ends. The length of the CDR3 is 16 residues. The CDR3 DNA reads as TGTGCCAGCAGTGATTATAACAAGTCCCCATCCAATGAGCAGTTCTTC. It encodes CASSDYNKSPSNEQFF.

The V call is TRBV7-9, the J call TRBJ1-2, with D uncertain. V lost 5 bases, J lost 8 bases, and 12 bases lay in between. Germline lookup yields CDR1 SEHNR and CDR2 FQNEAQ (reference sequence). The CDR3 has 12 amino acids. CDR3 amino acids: CASSLKSEGYTF. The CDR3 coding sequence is TGTGCCAGCAGCCTCAAGTCAGAAGGCTACACCTTC.

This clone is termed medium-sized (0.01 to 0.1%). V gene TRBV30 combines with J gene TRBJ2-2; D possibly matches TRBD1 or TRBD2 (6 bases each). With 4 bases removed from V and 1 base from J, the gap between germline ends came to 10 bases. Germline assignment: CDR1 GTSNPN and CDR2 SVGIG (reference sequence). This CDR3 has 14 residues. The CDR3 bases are TGTGCCTGGAACGGGGGCCTGAACACCGGGGAGCTGTTTTTT. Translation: CAWNGGLNTGELFF.

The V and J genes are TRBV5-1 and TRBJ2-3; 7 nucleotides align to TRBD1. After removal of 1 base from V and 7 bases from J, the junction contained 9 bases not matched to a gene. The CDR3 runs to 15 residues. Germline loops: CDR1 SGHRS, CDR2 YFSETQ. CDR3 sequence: CASSLSQGVQNTQYF. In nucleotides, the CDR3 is TGCGCCAGCAGCTTGAGCCAGGGGGTGCAGAATACGCAGTATTTT.

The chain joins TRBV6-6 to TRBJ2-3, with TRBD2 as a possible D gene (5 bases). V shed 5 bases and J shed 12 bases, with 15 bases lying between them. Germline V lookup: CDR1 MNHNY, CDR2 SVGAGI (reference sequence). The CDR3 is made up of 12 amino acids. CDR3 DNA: TGTGCCAGCAGTCCGGGGAGTTTGATACAGTATTTT. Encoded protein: CASSPGSLIQYF.

The CDR3, as DNA: TGTGCAAGTCGAACCCTAGCGGGAGGGCCGGAAGATACGCAGTATTTT. The encoded protein is CASRTLAGGPEDTQYF. The chain couples TRBV12-2 to TRBJ2-3; the table's D gene call, TRBD2, was not cross checked with the DNA. TRBV12-2 is labeled a pseudogene. There are 16 residues in the CDR3.

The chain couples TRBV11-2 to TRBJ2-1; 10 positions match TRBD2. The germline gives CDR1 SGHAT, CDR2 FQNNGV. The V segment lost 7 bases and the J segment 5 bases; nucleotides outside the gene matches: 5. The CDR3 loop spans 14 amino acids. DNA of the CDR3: TGTGCCAGCAACCTAGCGGGAGATCACAATGAGCAGTTCTTC. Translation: CASNLAGDHNEQFF.

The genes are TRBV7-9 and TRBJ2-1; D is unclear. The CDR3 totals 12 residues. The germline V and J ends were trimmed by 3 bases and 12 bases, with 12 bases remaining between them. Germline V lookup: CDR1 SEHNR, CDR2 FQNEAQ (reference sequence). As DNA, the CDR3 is TGTGCCAGCAGCTTCGCCCAAGATAGGCAGTTCTTC. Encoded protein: CASSFAQDRQFF.

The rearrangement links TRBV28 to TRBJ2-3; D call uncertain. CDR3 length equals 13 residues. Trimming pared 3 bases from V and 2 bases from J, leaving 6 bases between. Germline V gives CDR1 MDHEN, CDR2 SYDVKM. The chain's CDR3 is CASSFGITDTQYF. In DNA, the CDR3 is TGTGCCAGCAGTTTCGGCATCACAGATACGCAGTATTTT.

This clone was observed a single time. The CDR3 reads CASSPGGTGGHYGYTF. Here the CDR3 DNA reads TGTGCCAGCAGCCCCGGTGGGACAGGGGGTCACTATGGCTACACCTTC. The chain carries TRBV5-4 and TRBJ1-2; 11 bases are a match to TRBD1. CDR1 and CDR2 from the germline V gene are SGHNT and YYREEE (reference sequence). Losses at the gene ends were 4 bases for V and 3 bases for J; bases not matched to a gene: 8. This CDR3 is 16 amino acids long.

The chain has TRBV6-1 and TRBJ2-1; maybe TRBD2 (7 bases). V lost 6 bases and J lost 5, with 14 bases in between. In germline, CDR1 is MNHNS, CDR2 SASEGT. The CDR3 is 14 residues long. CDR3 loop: CASREGGPNNEQFF. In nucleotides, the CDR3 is TGTGCCAGCAGAGAGGGGGGGCCCAACAATGAGCAGTTCTTC.

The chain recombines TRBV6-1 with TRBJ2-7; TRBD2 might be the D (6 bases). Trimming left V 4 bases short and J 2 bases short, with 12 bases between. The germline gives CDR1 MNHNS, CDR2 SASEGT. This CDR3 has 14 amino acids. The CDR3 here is CASSGWSGAYEQYF. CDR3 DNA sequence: TGTGCCAGCAGTGGGTGGTCGGGGGCCTACGAGCAGTACTTC.

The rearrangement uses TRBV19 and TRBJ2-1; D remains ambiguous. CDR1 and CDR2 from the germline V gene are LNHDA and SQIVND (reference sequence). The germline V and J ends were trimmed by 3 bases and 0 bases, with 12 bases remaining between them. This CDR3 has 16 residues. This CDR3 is CASSMTARSSYNEQFF. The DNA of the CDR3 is TGTGCCAGTAGTATGACGGCCCGGAGCTCCTACAATGAGCAGTTCTTC.

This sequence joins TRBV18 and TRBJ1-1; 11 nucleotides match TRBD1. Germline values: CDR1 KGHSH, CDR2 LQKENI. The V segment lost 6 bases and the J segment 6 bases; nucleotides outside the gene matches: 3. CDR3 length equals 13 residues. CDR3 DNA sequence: TGTGCCAGCTCTCCGGGACAGGGGGCTGAAGCTTTCTTT. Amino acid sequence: CASSPGQGAEAFF.

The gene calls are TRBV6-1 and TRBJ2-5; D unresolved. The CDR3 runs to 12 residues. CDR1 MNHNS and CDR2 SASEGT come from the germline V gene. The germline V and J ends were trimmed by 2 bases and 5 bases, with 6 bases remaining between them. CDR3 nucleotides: TGTGCCAGCAGTGAATGGGCTGAGACCCAGTACTTC. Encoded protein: CASSEWAETQYF.

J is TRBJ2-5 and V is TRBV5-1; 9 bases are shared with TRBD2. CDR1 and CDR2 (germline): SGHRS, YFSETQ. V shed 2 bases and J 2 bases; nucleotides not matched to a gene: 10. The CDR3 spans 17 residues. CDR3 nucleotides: TGCGCCAGCAGCTTAACTCCTAGCGGGATAGGGCAAGAGACCCAGTACTTC. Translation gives CASSLTPSGIGQETQYF.

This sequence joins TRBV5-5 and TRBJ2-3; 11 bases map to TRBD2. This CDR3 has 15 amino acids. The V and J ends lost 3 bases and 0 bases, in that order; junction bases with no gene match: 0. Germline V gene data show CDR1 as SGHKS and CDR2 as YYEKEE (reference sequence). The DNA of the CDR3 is TGTGCCAGCAGCTCTAGCGGGAGGAGCACAGATACGCAGTATTTT. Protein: CASSSSGRSTDTQYF.

CDR3 protein: CASSWGLAGAHNEQFF. The CDR3 DNA sequence: TGTGCCAGCAGCTGGGGACTAGCGGGAGCCCACAATGAGCAGTTCTTC. The J gene is TRBJ2-1, the V gene TRBV5-6; 14 positions agree with TRBD2. Germline values: CDR1 SGHDT, CDR2 YYEEEE. Losses at the gene ends were 3 bases for V and 5 bases for J; bases not matched to a gene: 4. The CDR3 loop spans 16 amino acids.

The CDR3 here is CASSNLLRERVQVGELFF. CDR3 nucleotides: TGTGCCAGCAGCAACCTTCTGAGGGAACGGGTGCAAGTAGGGGAGCTGTTTTTT. This sequence joins TRBV21-1 and TRBJ2-2; the table's D gene call, TRBD2, was not cross checked with the DNA. TRBV21-1 is shown as a pseudogene. The CDR3 contains 18 residues.

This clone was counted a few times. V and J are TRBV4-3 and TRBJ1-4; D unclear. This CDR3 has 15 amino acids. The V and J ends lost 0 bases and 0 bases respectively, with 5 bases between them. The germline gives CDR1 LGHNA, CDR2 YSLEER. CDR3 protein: CASSQDTATNEKLFF. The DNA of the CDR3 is TGCGCCAGCAGCCAAGACACAGCAACTAATGAAAAACTGTTTTTT.

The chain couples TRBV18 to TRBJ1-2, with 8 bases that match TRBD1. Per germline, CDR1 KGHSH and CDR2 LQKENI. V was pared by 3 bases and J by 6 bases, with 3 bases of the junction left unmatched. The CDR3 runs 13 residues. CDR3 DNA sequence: TGTGCCAGCTCACCGGACAGGGAGCATGGCTACACCTTC. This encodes CASSPDREHGYTF.